This T cell receptor (beta chain) appears in the sequencing data of a study of cytomegalovirus exposure and HLA in healthy donors. The wider study: The roughly 120 validation repertoires, a later analysis reported, used the same platform as the roughly 610 first-cohort repertoires.

After removal of 5 bases from V and 11 bases from J, the junction contained 8 bases not matched to a gene. Germline V gene lookup returns CDR1 LNHDA and CDR2 SQIVND (reference sequence). This CDR3 is built from 13 residues. Study-wide results and limits: Cytomegalovirus-associated TCR beta chains were listed, numbering approximately 150. It was reported that the classifier diagnosed cytomegalovirus status with high specificity and sensitivity in both the original and validation cohorts.

Using immunoSEQ multiplex PCR, the repertoire was profiled, and TCRdb retains in-frame clones only, with some absent. The table records 120,000 or so clones, approximately 88% of them present only once. Of note for this clone: What it binds is unknown.

The donors were in the 120-subject validation cohort, distinct from the 666-subject first cohort. The sequencing input was PBMCs. The chain joins TRBV19 to TRBJ1-5; TRBD1 agrees at 8 bases. The clonotype comes from a woman aged 18-29 years in good health and CMV-seronegative. The CDR3 here is CASSPAGGQSQHF. DNA for the CDR3: TGTGCCAGTAGTCCCGCAGGGGGCCAATCCCAGCATTTT.